This record looks at one T cell receptor beta chain sequence and its context. Its antigen is still unknown. Use of 60 Vbeta and 13 Jbeta primers characterized the PCR. This table comes from immunoSEQ multiplex PCR, and its TCRdb copy is limited to in-frame clones, with some not included. The sample has about 41,000 clones, approximately 81% seen once. This entry belongs to a study of cytomegalovirus exposure and HLA in healthy donors. The study's findings and limits: The study designated 150 or so TCR beta chains cytomegalovirus-associated.

Per the germline V gene, CDR1 is LGHNA and CDR2 is YNFKEQ. Trimming removed 0 bases from V and 5 bases from J; junction bases left unmatched: 1. The CDR3 length is 16 residues. Sequencing was done on a sample of PBMCs. The chain recombines TRBV4-2 with TRBJ2-7, with 16 bases matching TRBD2. The receptor's source is a man aged 50 to 60 in good health and CMV-seronegative. As DNA, the CDR3 is TGTGCCAGCAGCCAAGATGGGACTAGCGGGAGGGACGAGCAGTACTTC. This encodes CASSQDGTSGRDEQYF.